This T cell receptor (beta chain) was captured by sequencing in a study of T cell repertoires in cytomegalovirus infection. In this sample, this clonotype turned up many times. As yet, its antigen is unknown. CDR3 length: 18 residues. With V trimmed by 4 bases and J by 0 bases, 7 bases remained unmatched. Each CDR3 protein is one row after TCRdb ran MiXCR on the reads. The table includes under 120,000 distinct CDR3 sequences, about 40% detected once. This sequence was found in a human donor in good health (CMV status not recorded). Some clones in this sample may be carry-over from other donors' samples. V is TRBV12-3 or TRBV12-4 and J is TRBJ2-7, with TRBD2 matching 15 bases. Sequencing used CD8+ T cells from cultured PBMCs, obtained from culture after CMV antigen stimulation. In nucleotides, the CDR3 is TGTGCCAGCAGTTCCGGGACTAGCGGGGGGAAAAGCTCCTACGAGCAGTACTTC. Translation gives CASSSGTSGGKSSYEQYF.